Below are 3 T cell receptor beta chains sequenced from a single sample in a study of cytomegalovirus exposure and HLA in healthy donors. Vbeta (60) and Jbeta (13) primers were used in the PCR. Profiled with immunoSEQ multiplex PCR; TCRdb holds only in-frame clones, not every one. Reported are 60,000 to 70,000 clones; the ten largest clones contain more than 15%. The sample consisted of PBMCs. The receptors were gathered from a boy aged 5-17 years in good health and CMV-seronegative.

This chain joins TRBV13 and TRBJ1-4, with D unclear. The ends were cut back, 5 bases at V and 2 bases at J, with 15 bases in the middle. Germline lookup yields CDR1 PRHDT and CDR2 FYEKMQ (reference sequence). This CDR3 is 16 amino acids long. The CDR3 sequence: CASSAGLDATNEKLFF. The CDR3 DNA sequence: TGTGCCAGCAGCGCCGGACTCGATGCGACTAATGAAAAACTGTTTTTT.

This chain uses TRBV15 with TRBJ1-5; 9 bases are a match to TRBD1. Losses at the gene ends were 5 bases for V and 7 bases for J; bases not matched to a gene: 6. This CDR3 region has 14 residues. CDR1 LNHNV and CDR2 YYDKDF come from the germline V gene (reference sequence). The CDR3 sequence is CATSPTGGGQPQHF. CDR3 sequence (DNA): TGTGCCACCAGCCCGACAGGGGGAGGCCAGCCCCAGCATTTT. The full variable domain, in which reference TRBV15 and TRBJ1-5 provide the parts outside the CDR3, is DAMVIQNPRYQVTQFGKPVTLSCSQTLNHNVMYWYQQKSSQAPKLLFHYYDKDFNNEADTPDNFQSRRPNTSFCFLDIRSPGLGDTAMYLCATSPTGGGQPQHFGDGTRLSIL.

The V call is TRBV30, the J call TRBJ2-1; D might be TRBD2 (6 bases). The CDR3 has 13 residues. In germline, CDR1 is GTSNPN, CDR2 SVGIG (reference sequence). Trimming cost V 4 bases and J 6 bases, with 13 bases left between them. The CDR3 region is CAWNFVGGNEQFF. CDR3 DNA sequence: TGTGCCTGGAACTTCGTGGGGGGCAATGAGCAGTTCTTC.